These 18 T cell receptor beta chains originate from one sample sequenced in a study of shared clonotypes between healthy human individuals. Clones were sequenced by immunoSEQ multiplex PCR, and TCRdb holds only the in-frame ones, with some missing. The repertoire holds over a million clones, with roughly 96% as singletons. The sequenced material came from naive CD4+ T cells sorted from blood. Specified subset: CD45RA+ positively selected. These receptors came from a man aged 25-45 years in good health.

The DNA for the CDR3 is TGTGCCAGCAGCTTAGTAGCGGGTCGTAACTATGGCTACACCTTC. It codes for CASSLVAGRNYGYTF. The gene calls are TRBV7-9 and TRBJ1-2; the D is unclear. The germline V and J ends were trimmed by 1 base and 1 base, with 10 bases remaining between them. There are 15 residues in the CDR3. Germline V lookup: CDR1 SEHNR, CDR2 FQNEAQ (reference sequence).

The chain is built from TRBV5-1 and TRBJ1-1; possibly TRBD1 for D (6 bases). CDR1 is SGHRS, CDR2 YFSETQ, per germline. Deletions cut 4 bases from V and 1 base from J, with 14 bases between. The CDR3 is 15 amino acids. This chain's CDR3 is CASSAPGHPNTEAFF. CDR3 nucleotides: TGCGCCAGCAGCGCACCGGGACACCCGAACACTGAAGCTTTCTTT.

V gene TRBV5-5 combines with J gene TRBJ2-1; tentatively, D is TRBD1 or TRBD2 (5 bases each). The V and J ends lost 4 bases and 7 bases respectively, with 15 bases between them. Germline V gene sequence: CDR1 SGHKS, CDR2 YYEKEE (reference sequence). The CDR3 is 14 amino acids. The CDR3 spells CASSRRDRSNEQFF. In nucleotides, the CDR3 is TGTGCCAGCAGCCGCCGGGACCGAAGTAATGAGCAGTTCTTC.

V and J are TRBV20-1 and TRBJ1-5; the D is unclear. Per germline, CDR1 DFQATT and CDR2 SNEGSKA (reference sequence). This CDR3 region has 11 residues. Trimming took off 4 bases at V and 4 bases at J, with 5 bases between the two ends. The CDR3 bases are TGCAGTGCTAAACTTAATCAGCCCCAGCATTTT. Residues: CSAKLNQPQHF.

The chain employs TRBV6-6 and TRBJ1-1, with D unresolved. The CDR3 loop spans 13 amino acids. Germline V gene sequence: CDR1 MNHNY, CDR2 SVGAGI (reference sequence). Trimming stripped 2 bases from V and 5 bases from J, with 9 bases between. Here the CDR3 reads CASSYGFRTEAFF. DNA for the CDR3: TGTGCCAGCAGTTACGGATTCAGGACTGAAGCTTTCTTT.

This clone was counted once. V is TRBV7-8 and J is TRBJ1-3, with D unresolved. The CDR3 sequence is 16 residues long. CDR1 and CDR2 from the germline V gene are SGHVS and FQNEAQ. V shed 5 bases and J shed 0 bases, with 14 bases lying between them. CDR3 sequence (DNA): TGTGCCAGCAGCATCGGTGGCTGGGACTCTGGAAACACCATATATTTT. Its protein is CASSIGGWDSGNTIYF.

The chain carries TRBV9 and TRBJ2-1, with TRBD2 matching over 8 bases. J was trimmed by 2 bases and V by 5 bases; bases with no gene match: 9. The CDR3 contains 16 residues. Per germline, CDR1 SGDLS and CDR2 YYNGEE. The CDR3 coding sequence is TGTGCCAGCAGTGTTAGGGGACTAGTTACCTACAATGAGCAGTTCTTC. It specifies CASSVRGLVTYNEQFF.

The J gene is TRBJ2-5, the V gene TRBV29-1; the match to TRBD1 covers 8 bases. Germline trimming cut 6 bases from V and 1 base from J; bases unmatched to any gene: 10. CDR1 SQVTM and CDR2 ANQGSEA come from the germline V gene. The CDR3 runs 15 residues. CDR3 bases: TGCAGCGTGGCTCCCGGTACAGGGGGCCAAGAGACCCAGTACTTC. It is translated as CSVAPGTGGQETQYF.

CDR3 residues: CASSELGQVGYNEQFF. CDR3 DNA: TGTGCCAGCAGTGAATTAGGCCAGGTCGGGTACAATGAGCAGTTCTTC. The V gene is TRBV25-1, the J gene TRBJ2-1, with no clear D. Germline CDR1 is MGHDK and CDR2 is SYGVNS. The V gene lost 1 base and the J gene lost 4 bases, with 14 bases spanning the gap. The CDR3 is 16 amino acids.

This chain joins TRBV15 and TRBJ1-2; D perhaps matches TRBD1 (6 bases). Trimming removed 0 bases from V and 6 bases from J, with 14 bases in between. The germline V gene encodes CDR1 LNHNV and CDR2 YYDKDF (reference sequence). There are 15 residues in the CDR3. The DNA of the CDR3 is TGTGCCACCAGCAGAGATTTTGGGAGGGGGAATGGCTACACCTTC. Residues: CATSRDFGRGNGYTF.

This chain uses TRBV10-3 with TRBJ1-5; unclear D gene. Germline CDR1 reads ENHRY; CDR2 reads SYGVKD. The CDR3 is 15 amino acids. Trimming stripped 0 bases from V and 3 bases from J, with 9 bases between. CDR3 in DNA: TGTGCCATCAGTGAGTCGGTAGTAGCCAATCAGCCCCAGCATTTT. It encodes CAISESVVANQPQHF.

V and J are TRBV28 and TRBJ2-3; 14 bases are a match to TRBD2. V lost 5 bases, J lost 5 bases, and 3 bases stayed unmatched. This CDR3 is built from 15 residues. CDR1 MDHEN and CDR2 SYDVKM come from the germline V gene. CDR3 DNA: TGTGCCAGCAGTGATGGGACTAGCGGGAGAGATACGCAGTATTTT. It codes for CASSDGTSGRDTQYF. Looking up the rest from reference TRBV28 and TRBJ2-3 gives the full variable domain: DVKVTQSSRYLVKRTGEKVFLECVQDMDHENMFWYRQDPGLGLRLIYFSYDVKMKEKGDIPEGYSVSREKKERFSLILESASTNQTSMYLCASSDGTSGRDTQYFGPGTRLTVL.

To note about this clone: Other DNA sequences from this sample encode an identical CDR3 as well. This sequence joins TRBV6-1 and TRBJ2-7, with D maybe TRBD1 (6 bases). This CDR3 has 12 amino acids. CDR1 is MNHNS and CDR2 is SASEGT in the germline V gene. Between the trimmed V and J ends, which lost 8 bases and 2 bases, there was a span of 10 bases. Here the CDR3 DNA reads TGTGCCAGCGGTCAGGGGCCCTACGAGCAGTACTTC. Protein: CASGQGPYEQYF.

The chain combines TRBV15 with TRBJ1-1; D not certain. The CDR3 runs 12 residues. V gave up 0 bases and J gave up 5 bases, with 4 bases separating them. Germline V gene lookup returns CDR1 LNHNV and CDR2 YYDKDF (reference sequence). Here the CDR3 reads CATSRDGTEAFF. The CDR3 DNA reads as TGTGCCACCAGCAGAGATGGAACTGAAGCTTTCTTT.

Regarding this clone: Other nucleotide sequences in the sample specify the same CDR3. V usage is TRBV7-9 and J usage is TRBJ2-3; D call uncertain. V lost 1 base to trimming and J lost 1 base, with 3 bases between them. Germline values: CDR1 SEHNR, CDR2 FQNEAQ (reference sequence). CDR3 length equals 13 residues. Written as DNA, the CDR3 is TGTGCCAGCAGCTTAGTAGGCACAGATACGCAGTATTTT. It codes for CASSLVGTDTQYF.

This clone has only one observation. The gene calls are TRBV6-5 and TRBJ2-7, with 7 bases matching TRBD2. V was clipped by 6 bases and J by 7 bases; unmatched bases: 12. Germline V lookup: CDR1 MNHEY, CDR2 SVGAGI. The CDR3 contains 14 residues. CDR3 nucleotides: TGTGCCAGCAGGGCCGTGAAAGCTAGCGGTGAGCAGTACTTC. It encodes CASRAVKASGEQYF.

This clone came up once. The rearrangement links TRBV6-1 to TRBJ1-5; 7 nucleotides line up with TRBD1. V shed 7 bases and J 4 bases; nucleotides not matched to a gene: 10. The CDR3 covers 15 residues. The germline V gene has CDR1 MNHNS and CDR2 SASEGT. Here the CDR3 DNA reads TGTGCCAGCACCCAAAGACAGGGCAATAATCAGCCCCAGCATTTT. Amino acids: CASTQRQGNNQPQHF.

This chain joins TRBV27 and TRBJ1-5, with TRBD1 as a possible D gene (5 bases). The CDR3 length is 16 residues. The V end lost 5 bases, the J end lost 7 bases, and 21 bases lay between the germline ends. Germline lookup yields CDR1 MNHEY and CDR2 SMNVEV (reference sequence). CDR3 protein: CASSPRFWGRGQPQHF. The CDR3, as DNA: TGTGCCAGCAGTCCCAGATTTTGGGGTAGGGGCCAGCCCCAGCATTTT.